A selection of T cell receptor beta chains follows, all from one sample in a study of blood T cell repertoires in COVID-19. Clones were sequenced by immunoSEQ multiplex PCR, and TCRdb holds only the in-frame ones, with some missing. The sample lists some 200,000 clones, about 86% seen once, with 9.5% to 13% in the top ten. Source material: peripheral blood. All receptors come from a woman aged 60 to 75 with COVID-19, enrolled during active disease. CDR3s include the opening cysteine and the closing phenylalanine or tryptophan. A D gene is named only where the DNA matches it firmly. Clone size is shown for a subset of rows, as once, few, many or a class of expanded clone.

clone size	D gene	V gene	J gene	CDR3 protein	CDR3 DNA
.	TRBD1	TRBV4-2	TRBJ1-6	CASSPNDRVDSPLHF	TGTGCCAGCAGCCCGAACGACAGGGTTGATTCACCCCTCCACTTT
.	.	TRBV4-3	TRBJ2-7	CASSQGAASSYEQYF	TGCGCCAGCAGCCAAGGGGCAGCAAGCTCCTACGAGCAGTACTTC
.	.	TRBV28	TRBJ2-1	CASRGAVNEQFF	TGTGCCAGCAGGGGAGCGGTCAATGAGCAGTTCTTC
.	.	TRBV7-2	TRBJ1-2	CASSFRQNYGYTF	TGTGCCAGCAGCTTTAGACAAAACTATGGCTACACCTTC
.	TRBD1	TRBV5-3	TRBJ1-6	CARSLGRDRGNNSPLHF	TGTGCCAGAAGCTTGGGCCGGGACAGGGGGAATAATTCACCCCTCCACTTT
.	TRBD1	TRBV7-2	TRBJ2-1	CASSLGTGGLDEQFF	TGTGCCAGCAGCTTGGGGACAGGGGGCTTGGATGAGCAGTTCTTC
.	.	TRBV18	TRBJ2-1	CASSPGPPAGGFGYNEQFF	TGTGCCAGCTCACCTGGTCCACCGGCAGGAGGCTTCGGCTACAATGAGCAGTTCTTC
.	TRBD1	TRBV30	TRBJ2-5	CAWSPRQGWETQYF	TGTGCCTGGAGTCCTCGACAGGGTTGGGAGACCCAGTACTTC
.	TRBD1	TRBV7-9	TRBJ2-5	CASSSGQGGETQYF	TGTGCCAGCAGCTCTGGACAGGGGGGAGAGACCCAGTACTTC
.	.	TRBV20-1	TRBJ2-6	CSASLAFPSGANVLTF	TGCAGTGCTAGTTTGGCCTTTCCGTCCGGGGCCAACGTCCTGACTTTC
.	.	TRBV28	TRBJ2-3	CASSSYRASPDTQYF	TGTGCCAGCAGTTCCTACAGGGCGTCCCCAGATACGCAGTATTTT
few	.	TRBV19	TRBJ1-5	CASSPKGGRGNQPQHF	TGTGCCAGTAGCCCCAAAGGGGGAAGGGGCAATCAGCCCCAGCATTTT
.	TRBD2	TRBV5-1	TRBJ2-1	CASSQGLAGGNEQFF	TGCGCCAGCAGCCAGGGACTAGCGGGAGGAAATGAGCAGTTCTTC
.	TRBD1	TRBV5-6	TRBJ1-5	CASSGGLSNQPQHF	TGTGCCAGCTCAGGGGGCCTTAGCAATCAGCCCCAGCATTTT
.	.	TRBV18	TRBJ2-1	CASSPPSSYNEQFF	TGTGCCAGCTCACCTCCGAGCTCCTACAATGAGCAGTTCTTC
.	.	TRBV3-1/TRBV3-2	TRBJ1-1	CASSQVRDRGAFF	TGTGCCAGCAGCCAAGTCAGGGATAGGGGAGCTTTCTTT
.	.	TRBV4-1	TRBJ1-5	CASSQEGRGERSNQPQHF	TGCGCCAGCAGCCAAGAAGGGCGGGGTGAGCGGAGCAATCAGCCCCAGCATTTT
.	.	TRBV9	TRBJ2-1	CASSPQGTGDYNEQFF	TGTGCCAGCAGCCCTCAAGGGACTGGGGACTACAATGAGCAGTTCTTC
.	.	TRBV29-1	TRBJ1-1	CSVQGQNTEAFF	TGCAGCGTTCAGGGGCAGAACACTGAAGCTTTCTTT
few	TRBD1	TRBV4-1	TRBJ1-2	CASSQDGTGRDGYTF	TGCGCCAGCAGCCAAGACGGGACAGGGCGGGACGGCTACACCTTC
.	.	TRBV30	TRBJ1-4	CAWSVLGGTNEKLFF	TGTGCCTGGAGTGTACTGGGAGGGACTAATGAAAAACTGTTTTTT
.	.	TRBV4-1	TRBJ1-2	CASSQEAHGGSGGYTF	TGCGCCAGCAGCCAAGAGGCTCACGGGGGTTCAGGGGGCTACACCTTC
.	.	TRBV19	TRBJ1-6	CASSIDRGNSPLHF	TGTGCCAGTAGTATAGACAGGGGAAATTCACCCCTCCACTTT
.	.	TRBV27	TRBJ2-1	CASSFVTRRYNEQFF	TGTGCCAGCAGTTTCGTGACTAGACGATACAATGAGCAGTTCTTC
.	TRBD1	TRBV6-2/TRBV6-3	TRBJ1-2	CASSNDRVGYTF	TGTGCCAGCAGTAATGACAGGGTCGGCTACACCTTC
.	TRBD1	TRBV10-3	TRBJ1-4	CAIGTGQDREKLFF	TGTGCCATCGGGACCGGACAGGATAGGGAAAAACTGTTTTTT
.	.	TRBV18	TRBJ1-4	CASSPTVIGPNEKLFF	TGTGCCAGCTCACCGACAGTAATCGGTCCAAATGAAAAACTGTTTTTT
.	.	TRBV7-9	TRBJ1-3	CASSTTRSGNTIYF	TGTGCCAGCAGCACGACAAGGTCTGGAAACACCATATATTTT
.	TRBD2	TRBV24-1	TRBJ2-3	CATSDFTVSGRAQYF	TGTGCCACCAGTGATTTCACCGTAAGCGGGAGGGCCCAGTATTTT
.	.	TRBV20-1	TRBJ2-5	CSARAVETQYF	TGCAGTGCTAGAGCGGTGGAGACCCAGTACTTC
.	TRBD1	TRBV27	TRBJ1-2	CASSHPGTGLMSGYTF	TGTGCCAGCAGCCATCCCGGGACAGGGTTAATGAGTGGGTACACCTTC
.	.	TRBV5-1	TRBJ2-3	CASSLEDSLSDTQYF	TGCGCCAGCAGCTTGGAGGACTCCCTCTCAGATACGCAGTATTTT
.	.	TRBV5-1	TRBJ1-1	CASSLSSGNTEAFF	TGCGCCAGCAGCTTGAGTAGCGGGAACACTGAAGCTTTCTTT
.	TRBD2	TRBV6-5	TRBJ2-3	CASSLGTRTDTQYF	TGTGCCAGCAGCTTGGGGACTAGGACAGATACGCAGTATTTT
.	TRBD2	TRBV9	TRBJ2-1	CASSVRGGLAGVYNEQFF	TGTGCCAGCAGCGTTAGAGGGGGTCTAGCGGGAGTCTACAATGAGCAGTTCTTC
.	.	TRBV4-1	TRBJ1-3	CASSQDPSGVRSGNTIYF	TGCGCCAGCAGCCAAGACCCGTCGGGGGTCCGCTCTGGAAACACCATATATTTT